These 23 T cell receptor beta chains came from one sample sequenced in a study of cytomegalovirus exposure and HLA in healthy donors. Use of 60 Vbeta and 13 Jbeta primers characterized the PCR. The protocol was immunoSEQ multiplex PCR, while the TCRdb copy is restricted to in-frame clones and leaves out a portion. Of over 150,000 clones in the sample, 70% to 75% were seen once. Specimen: PBMCs. The receptors were sampled from a man aged 25-45 years in good health and CMV-seropositive.

In this sample, this clone turned up once. The V and J genes are TRBV2 and TRBJ2-7; TRBD1 might be the D (6 bases). The germline V gene has CDR1 SNHLY and CDR2 FYNNEI. The CDR3 consists of 15 residues. V shed 6 bases and J shed 1 base, with 16 bases lying between them. The CDR3 DNA is TGTGCCAGCAGGGGACCGGGACACCTATCCTACGAGCAGTACTTC. Its protein is CASRGPGHLSYEQYF.

The chain uses TRBV7-9 and TRBJ1-4; TRBD1 is a possible D gene (5 bases). CDR3 length: 15 residues. Trimming took off 5 bases at V and 3 bases at J, with 13 bases between the two ends. The germline V gene encodes CDR1 SEHNR and CDR2 FQNEAQ (reference sequence). The CDR3 is CASSLGAGSNEKLFF. The CDR3, as DNA: TGTGCCAGCAGCCTAGGGGCAGGGTCTAATGAAAAACTGTTTTTT.

The chain combines TRBV5-1 with TRBJ1-2, with 10 positions matching TRBD1. The germline CDR1 and CDR2 sequences are SGHRS and YFSETQ. J gave up 4 bases and V 0 bases, and 0 bases lay outside the gene matches. This CDR3 contains 14 residues. The CDR3 reads CASSLGTGGYGYTF. The CDR3 DNA sequence: TGCGCCAGCAGCTTGGGGACAGGGGGCTATGGCTACACCTTC.

This chain links TRBV4-1 with TRBJ2-3, with a tentative D call TRBD2 (6 bases). The ends were cut back, 4 bases at V and 2 bases at J, with 22 bases in the middle. Germline V CDR1 and CDR2: MGHRA, YSYEKL. The CDR3 sequence is 18 residues long. Here the CDR3 reads CASSPPAPRGLLTDTQYF. Written as DNA, the CDR3 is TGCGCCAGCAGCCCTCCGGCACCCCGGGGGTTACTCACAGATACGCAGTATTTT.

The chain recombines TRBV28 with TRBJ1-1; 9 bases agree with TRBD1. Trimming at V came to 4 bases and at J to 1 base, leaving 4 bases not matched to a gene. The germline V gene has CDR1 MDHEN and CDR2 SYDVKM. The CDR3 is 15 residues long. The DNA of the CDR3 is TGTGCCAGCAGTTCTCCGGGACAGGGGAACACTGAAGCTTTCTTT. This translates into CASSSPGQGNTEAFF.

The chain recombines TRBV30 with TRBJ1-4; a weak D match, TRBD1 (5 bases). The length of the CDR3 is 12 residues. With 8 bases removed from V and 2 bases from J, the gap between germline ends came to 9 bases. CDR1 and CDR2 from the germline V gene are GTSNPN and SVGIG (reference sequence). This CDR3 reads CAGGGTNEKLFF. In DNA form, the CDR3 reads TGTGCCGGGGGGGGGACTAATGAAAAACTGTTTTTT.

The chain is built from TRBV9 and TRBJ1-2; 8 nucleotides align to TRBD1. V was clipped by 4 bases and J by 1 base; unmatched bases: 9. Germline CDR1 is SGDLS and CDR2 is YYNGEE. The CDR3 has 16 amino acids. The CDR3 nucleotides read TGTGCCAGCAGCCCGGACAGGGAGTTCTTTAACTATGGCTACACCTTC. Translation gives CASSPDREFFNYGYTF.

Concerning this clone: The sample contains more than one DNA sequence encoding this CDR3. The chain combines TRBV5-6 with TRBJ2-3, with D unclear. The V gene lost 4 bases and the J gene lost 6 bases, with 18 bases spanning the gap. The CDR3 sequence is 15 residues long. Looked up from germline, CDR1 is SGHDT and CDR2 is YYEEEE. This chain's CDR3 is CASSLRITEPDTQYF. In nucleotides, the CDR3 is TGTGCCAGCAGCCTACGGATCACAGAACCGGATACGCAGTATTTT.

The CDR3 protein is CASSHTGLSNYGYTF. The CDR3 DNA sequence: TGCGCCAGCAGCCACACAGGGCTTTCAAACTATGGCTACACCTTC. V and J are TRBV4-1 and TRBJ1-2; a possible D gene is TRBD1 (6 bases). V gave up 3 bases and J gave up 2 bases, with 13 bases separating them. The CDR3 is made up of 15 amino acids. CDR1 is MGHRA and CDR2 is YSYEKL in the germline V gene.

The chain joins TRBV28 to TRBJ2-3; 13 positions agree with TRBD2. Germline trimming cut 2 bases from V and 4 bases from J; bases unmatched to any gene: 6. The CDR3 covers 17 residues. From germline, CDR1 is MDHEN and CDR2 SYDVKM. The CDR3 reads CASSLKLAGGPSDTQYF. CDR3 nucleotide sequence: TGTGCCAGCAGTTTAAAACTAGCGGGAGGGCCATCAGATACGCAGTATTTT.

This clone came up a few times. The chain joins TRBV25-1 to TRBJ2-7; tentatively, D is TRBD2 (5 bases). The CDR3 runs 11 residues. The germline gives CDR1 MGHDK, CDR2 SYGVNS. Trimming pared 6 bases from V and 3 bases from J, leaving 6 bases between. The CDR3, as DNA: TGTGCCAGCAGCCGGGGCTACGAGCAGTACTTC. This encodes CASSRGYEQYF.

The V call is TRBV28, the J call TRBJ2-3; 11 nucleotides line up with TRBD2. The CDR3 runs to 16 residues. The germline CDR1 and CDR2 sequences are MDHEN and SYDVKM. Trimming at V came to 4 bases and at J to 3 bases, leaving 6 bases not matched to a gene. This CDR3 reads CASSSPIAGGTDTQYF. CDR3 DNA sequence: TGTGCCAGCAGTTCACCCATAGCGGGAGGGACAGATACGCAGTATTTT.

The chain employs TRBV19 and TRBJ2-7; tentatively, D is TRBD1 (6 bases). Germline V lookup: CDR1 LNHDA, CDR2 SQIVND (reference sequence). The CDR3 is 14 amino acids. Trimming pared 2 bases from V and 0 bases from J, leaving 8 bases between. The DNA for the CDR3 is TGTGCCAGTAGTATAACAGGGACCTCCTACGAGCAGTACTTC. Encoded protein: CASSITGTSYEQYF.

The chain joins TRBV6-4 to TRBJ2-3; TRBD2 agrees at 13 bases. CDR3 length: 16 residues. Germline V gene data show CDR1 as MRHNA and CDR2 as SNTAGT. V gave up 6 bases and J gave up 6 bases; unmatched junction bases: 9. The chain's CDR3 is CASSRLGTSGDDTQYF. The CDR3 DNA is TGTGCCAGCAGCAGATTAGGGACTAGCGGGGACGATACGCAGTATTTT.

The V and J genes are TRBV5-1 and TRBJ1-5; maybe TRBD1 (5 bases). CDR3 length: 14 amino acids. Between the trimmed V and J ends, which lost 4 bases and 8 bases, there was a span of 16 bases. Looked up from germline, CDR1 is SGHRS and CDR2 is YFSETQ. The CDR3 sequence is CASSSGTPGEPQHF. The CDR3 nucleotides read TGCGCCAGCAGCAGCGGGACGCCTGGGGAGCCCCAGCATTTT.

This clone was found a few times. An end of the junction differs from the germline gene, which may be a read error. V usage is TRBV7-2 and J usage is TRBJ1-1, with D maybe TRBD1 (5 bases). The CDR3 contains 9 residues. Per the germline V gene, CDR1 is SGHTA and CDR2 is FQGNSA. Here the CDR3 DNA reads TGTGCCAGCAGCCTGACAGAGCTCTTT. Residues: CASSLTELF.

Only one count was recorded for this clone. The chain has TRBV5-6 and TRBJ1-3, with D unclear. The V gene lost 2 bases and the J gene lost 0 bases, with 9 bases spanning the gap. This CDR3 comprises 15 residues. Looked up from germline, CDR1 is SGHDT and CDR2 is YYEEEE. CDR3 in amino acids: CASSFRDLSGNTIYF. CDR3 in DNA: TGTGCCAGCAGCTTTAGAGATCTCTCTGGAAACACCATATATTTT.

The chain joins TRBV2 to TRBJ2-3; TRBD2 matches at 8 bases. This CDR3 comprises 16 residues. Germline CDR1 is SNHLY and CDR2 is FYNNEI. Germline trimming cut 8 bases from V and 3 bases from J; bases unmatched to any gene: 13. The CDR3 is CASPLRGGAGTDTQYF. The CDR3 DNA reads as TGTGCCAGCCCCCTACGGGGGGGGGCGGGGACAGATACGCAGTATTTT. Using reference TRBV2 and TRBJ2-3 for the parts outside the CDR3, the full variable domain is EPEVTQTPSHQVTQMGQEVILRCVPISNHLYFYWYRQILGQKVEFLVSFYNNEISEKSEIFDDQFSVERPDGSNFTLKIRSTKLEDSAMYFCASPLRGGAGTDTQYFGPGTRLTVL.

About this clone itself: Different DNA sequences within this sample yield the same CDR3. The V and J genes are TRBV30 and TRBJ1-6; D gene ambiguous. V lost 0 bases to trimming and J lost 8 bases, with 8 bases between them. The length of the CDR3 is 13 residues. CDR1 and CDR2 (germline): GTSNPN, SVGIG (reference sequence). CDR3 bases: TGTGCCTGGAGTGTACAAGGAGATTCACCCCTCCACTTT. Protein sequence: CAWSVQGDSPLHF.

V gene TRBV15 combines with J gene TRBJ2-7, with D possibly TRBD1 on 6 matching bases. The CDR3 spans 16 residues. Per the germline V gene, CDR1 is LNHNV and CDR2 is YYDKDF (reference sequence). The V and J ends lost 5 bases and 3 bases respectively, with 20 bases between them. Here the CDR3 DNA reads TGTGCCACCAGCCCGGCACAGGGCGGCACTCACTACGAGCAGTACTTC. The encoded protein is CATSPAQGGTHYEQYF.

This chain connects TRBV28 to TRBJ2-7; TRBD1 agrees at 9 bases. The CDR3 spans 14 residues. CDR1 MDHEN and CDR2 SYDVKM come from the germline V gene. Here the CDR3 reads CALGGTGGFYEQYF. The CDR3 DNA follows: TGTGCTCTGGGGGGAACAGGGGGCTTTTACGAGCAGTACTTC.

J is TRBJ2-3 and V is TRBV28, with TRBD2 matching over 9 bases. The germline CDR1 and CDR2 sequences are MDHEN and SYDVKM. V dropped 4 bases and J dropped 6; count of bases not matched to a gene: 17. This CDR3 is 18 amino acids long. As DNA, the CDR3 is TGTGCCAGCAGTTGGGAACCTCGGGGGCGGGAGGGCCCGGATACGCAGTATTTT. Residues: CASSWEPRGREGPDTQYF.

J is TRBJ2-1 and V is TRBV11-3; 7 bases are shared with TRBD2. The CDR3 consists of 13 residues. CDR1 is SGHNT and CDR2 is YENEEA in the germline V gene. Trimming cost V 4 bases and J 6 bases; bases outside gene matches: 3. The CDR3 protein is CASSSGLPNEQFF. The CDR3 bases are TGTGCCAGCAGCTCGGGACTACCCAATGAGCAGTTCTTC.